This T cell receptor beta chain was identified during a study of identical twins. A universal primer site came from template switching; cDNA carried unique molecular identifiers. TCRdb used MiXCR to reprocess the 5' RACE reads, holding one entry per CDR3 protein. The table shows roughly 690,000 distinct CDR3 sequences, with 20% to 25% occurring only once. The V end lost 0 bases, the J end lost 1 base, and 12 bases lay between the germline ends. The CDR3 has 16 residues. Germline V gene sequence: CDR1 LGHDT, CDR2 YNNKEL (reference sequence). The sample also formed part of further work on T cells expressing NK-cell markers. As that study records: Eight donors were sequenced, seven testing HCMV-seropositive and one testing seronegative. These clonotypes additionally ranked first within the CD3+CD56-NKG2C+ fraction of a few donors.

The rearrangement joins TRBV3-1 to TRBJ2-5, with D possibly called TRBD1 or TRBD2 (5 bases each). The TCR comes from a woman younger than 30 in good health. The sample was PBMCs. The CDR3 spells CASSQERGVGQETQYF. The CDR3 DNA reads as TGTGCCAGCAGCCAAGAAAGAGGGGTGGGCCAAGAGACCCAGTACTTC.